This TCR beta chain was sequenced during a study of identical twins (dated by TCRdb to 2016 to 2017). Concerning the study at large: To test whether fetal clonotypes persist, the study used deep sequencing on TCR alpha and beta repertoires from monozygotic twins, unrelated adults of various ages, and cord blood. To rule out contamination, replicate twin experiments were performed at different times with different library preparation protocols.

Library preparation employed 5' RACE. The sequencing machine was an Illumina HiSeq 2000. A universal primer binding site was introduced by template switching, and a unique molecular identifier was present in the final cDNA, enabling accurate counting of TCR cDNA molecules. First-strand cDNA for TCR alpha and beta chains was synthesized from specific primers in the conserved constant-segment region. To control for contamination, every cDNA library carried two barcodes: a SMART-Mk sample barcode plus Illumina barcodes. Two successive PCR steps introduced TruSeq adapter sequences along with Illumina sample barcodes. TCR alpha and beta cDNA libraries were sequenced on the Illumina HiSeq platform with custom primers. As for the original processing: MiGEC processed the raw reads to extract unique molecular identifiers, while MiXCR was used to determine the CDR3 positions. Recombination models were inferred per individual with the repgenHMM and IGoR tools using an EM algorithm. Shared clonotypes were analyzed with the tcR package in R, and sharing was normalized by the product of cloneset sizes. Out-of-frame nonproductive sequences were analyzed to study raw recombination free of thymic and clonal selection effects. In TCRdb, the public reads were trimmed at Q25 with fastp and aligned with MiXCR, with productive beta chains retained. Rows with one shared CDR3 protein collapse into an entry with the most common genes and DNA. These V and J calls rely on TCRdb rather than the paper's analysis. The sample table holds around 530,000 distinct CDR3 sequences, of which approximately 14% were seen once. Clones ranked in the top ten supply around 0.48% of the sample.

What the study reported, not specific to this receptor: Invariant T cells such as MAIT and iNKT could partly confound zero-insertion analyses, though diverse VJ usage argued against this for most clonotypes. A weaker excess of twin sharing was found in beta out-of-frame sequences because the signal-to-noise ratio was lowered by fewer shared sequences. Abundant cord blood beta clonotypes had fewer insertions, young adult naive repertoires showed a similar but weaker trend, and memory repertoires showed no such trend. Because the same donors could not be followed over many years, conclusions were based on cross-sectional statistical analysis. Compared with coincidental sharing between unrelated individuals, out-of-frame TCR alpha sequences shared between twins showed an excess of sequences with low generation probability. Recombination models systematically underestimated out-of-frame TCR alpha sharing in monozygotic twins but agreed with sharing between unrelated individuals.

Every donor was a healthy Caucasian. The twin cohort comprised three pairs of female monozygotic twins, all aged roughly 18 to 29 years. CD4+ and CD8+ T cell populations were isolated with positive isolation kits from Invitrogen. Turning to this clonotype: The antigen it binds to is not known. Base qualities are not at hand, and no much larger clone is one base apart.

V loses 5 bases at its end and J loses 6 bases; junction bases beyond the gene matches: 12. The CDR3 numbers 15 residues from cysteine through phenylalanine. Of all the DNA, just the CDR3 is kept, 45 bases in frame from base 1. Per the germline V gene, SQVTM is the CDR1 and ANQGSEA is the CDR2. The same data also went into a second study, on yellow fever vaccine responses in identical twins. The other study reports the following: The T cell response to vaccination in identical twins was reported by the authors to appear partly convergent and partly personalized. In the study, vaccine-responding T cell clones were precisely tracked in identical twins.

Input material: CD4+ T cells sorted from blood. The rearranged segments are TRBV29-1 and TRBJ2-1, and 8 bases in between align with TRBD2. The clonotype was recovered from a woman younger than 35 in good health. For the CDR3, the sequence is CSVPKPSGHTNEQFF. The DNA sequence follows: TGCAGCGTTCCCAAGCCTAGCGGGCACACCAATGAGCAGTTCTTC.